This TCR beta chain came from a study of technical replicates of blood from several donors. This CDR3 comprises 19 residues. V trimming: 2 bases; J trimming: 2 bases; junction bases outside the gene matches: 14. Germline values: CDR1 MNHNS, CDR2 SASEGT. Profiling relied on immunoSEQ multiplex PCR, and the TCRdb table lists in-frame clones only, not all of them. The profile shows 75,000 to 95,000 clones, roughly 96% of them singletons. The receptor comes from a human donor in good health. The chain joins TRBV6-1 to TRBJ1-2; TRBD1 agrees at 10 bases. Sequencing used T cells isolated from PBMCs. CDR3 sequence: CASSESRVTGGLVNYGYTF. The CDR3 DNA reads TGTGCCAGCAGTGAAAGTAGGGTGACAGGGGGCTTGGTAAACTATGGCTACACCTTC.